Below, one T cell receptor (beta chain) is given with its context. Its antigen remains unknown. Only healthy Caucasians were included as donors. One entry per CDR3 protein, called by TCRdb with MiXCR from the 5' RACE reads. The sample consists of a few hundred thousand distinct CDR3 sequences, 12% to 15% of them appearing once. This record belongs to a study of identical twins. The study, taken as a whole, reports: When twins shared out-of-frame alpha sequences, those sequences had excess low generation probability. Fewer insertions were carried by abundant cord blood beta clonotypes, but none was seen in memory repertoires.

The CDR3 contains 16 residues. From germline, CDR1 is SGHAT and CDR2 FQNNGV. V trimming: 6 bases; J trimming: 1 base; junction bases outside the gene matches: 8. The data were also submitted as part of a second study, on yellow fever vaccine responses in identical twins.

This receptor was taken from a woman younger than 35 in good health. Material for sequencing was CD4+ T cells sorted from blood. The rearrangement links TRBV11-2 to TRBJ2-2, with 7 positions matching TRBD2. The DNA of the CDR3 is TGTGCCAGCAGATATCCCGGGACTATGAACACCGGGGAGCTGTTTTTT. It is translated as CASRYPGTMNTGELFF.